The source of this T cell receptor beta chain is a study of human T cells and chemical hapten exposure. Background on the study: Read at 6 days, the patch tests placed 0.01% DPC on the upper back. Study-wide points: Expanded TCR counts at PT1 were positively correlated with the patch test score.

Germline V gene data show CDR1 as MNHEY and CDR2 as SMNVEV (reference sequence). V was pared by 6 bases and J by 1 base, with 13 bases between. This CDR3 comprises 15 residues. From the RACE reads, TCRdb called clonotypes with MiXCR, one entry per CDR3 protein. The sample holds around 250,000 distinct CDR3 sequences, approximately 8.4% seen once. The time point: pre-sensitization, week 0. The treatment was: therapeutic diphenylcyclopropenone sensitization with weekly scalp DPC. Notes on this clonotype: What it binds is not known.

The sample consisted of whole blood, taken in connection with sensitization to the hapten diphenylcyclopropenone (DPC). The receptor was isolated from a woman aged 35 to 49 with alopecia areata. Some clones in this sample may be carry-over from other donors' samples. The V gene is TRBV27, the J gene TRBJ1-5, with a possible D match to TRBD1 (6 bases). CDR3 nucleotides: TGTGCCAGCAGCCCCACTGGACAGAGCAATCAGCCCCAGCATTTT. It translates to CASSPTGQSNQPQHF.